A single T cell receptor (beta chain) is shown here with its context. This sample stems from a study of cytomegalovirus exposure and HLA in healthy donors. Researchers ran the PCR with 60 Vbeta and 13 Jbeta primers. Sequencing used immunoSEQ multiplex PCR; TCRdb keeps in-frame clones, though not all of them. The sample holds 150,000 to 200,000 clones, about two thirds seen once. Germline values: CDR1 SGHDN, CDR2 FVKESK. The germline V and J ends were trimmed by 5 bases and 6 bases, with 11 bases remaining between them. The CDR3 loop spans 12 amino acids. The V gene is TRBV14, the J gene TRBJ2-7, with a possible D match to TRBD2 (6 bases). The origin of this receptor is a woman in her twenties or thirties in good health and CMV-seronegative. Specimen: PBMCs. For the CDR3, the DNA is TGTGCCAGCAGCACACTAGCTGCCGAGCAGTACTTC. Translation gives CASSTLAAEQYF.